The present TCR beta chain was sequenced within a study of blood T cell repertoires in COVID-19. The wider study: COVID-19 samples from acute and convalescent phases originated in the United States, Italy and Spain. Nucleic acid was either cDNA or gDNA, and it came from T cells, B-cell-depleted T cells, or PBMCs.

TCRdb keeps only in-frame clones here, not all; method: immunoSEQ multiplex PCR. The table has about 130,000 clones, 84% seen once. This CDR3 is 13 amino acids long. Per the germline V gene, CDR1 is LNHNV and CDR2 is YYDKDF (reference sequence). Trimming at V came to 2 bases and at J to 9 bases, leaving 4 bases not matched to a gene. V gene TRBV15 combines with J gene TRBJ2-1; 7 positions agree with TRBD1. This receptor was taken from a human donor in a cohort sampled during active COVID-19. The sequenced sample was peripheral blood. The CDR3 sequence is CATSRRQGVEQFF. In DNA form, the CDR3 reads TGTGCCACCAGCAGAAGACAGGGAGTTGAGCAGTTCTTC. Combining the CDR3 with reference TRBV15 and TRBJ2-1 gives the whole variable domain DAMVIQNPRYQVTQFGKPVTLSCSQTLNHNVMYWYQQKSSQAPKLLFHYYDKDFNNEADTPDNFQSRRPNTSFCFLDIRSPGLGDTAMYLCATSRRQGVEQFFGPGTRLTVL.